Presented here are 27 T cell receptor beta chains from one specimen sequenced in a study of T-cell reconstitution after alpha-beta-depleted transplantation in children. The authors prepared the TCRbeta library with unique molecular identifiers. TCRdb reprocessed the PCR reads with MiXCR, giving one entry per CDR3 protein. This table holds 350,000 to 450,000 distinct CDR3 sequences, approximately 12% found once. Material: PBMCs, obtained from the stem cell graft. The source is a human donor who donated a stem cell graft to a child with Fanconi anemia.

This CDR3 is CASSKRTGVIPNYGYTF. In nucleotides, the CDR3 is TGTGCCAGCAGCAAGCGGACAGGTGTCATCCCTAACTATGGCTACACCTTC. The chain employs TRBV6-2 or TRBV6-3 and TRBJ1-2, with TRBD1 identical over 7 bases. V was clipped by 6 bases and J by 0 bases; unmatched bases: 13. Germline CDR1 reads MNHEY; CDR2 reads SVGEGT. The CDR3 is 17 amino acids.

This chain uses TRBV18 with TRBJ2-2; D possibly uses TRBD1 or TRBD2 (5 bases each). Between the trimmed V and J ends, which lost 2 bases and 0 bases, there was a span of 7 bases. The length of the CDR3 is 15 residues. The V gene's germline CDR1 is KGHSH and CDR2 LQKENI. The CDR3 loop is CASSPGGANTGELFF. The CDR3 nucleotides are TGTGCCAGCTCACCAGGGGGAGCGAACACCGGGGAGCTGTTTTTT.

This sequence joins TRBV29-1 and TRBJ1-1; TRBD1 might be the D (5 bases). Germline V gives CDR1 SQVTM, CDR2 ANQGSEA. The ends were cut back, 4 bases at V and 5 bases at J, with 11 bases in the middle. The CDR3 extends over 12 amino acids. This chain's CDR3 is CSVVWSGTEAFF. The CDR3 DNA reads TGCAGCGTTGTCTGGTCAGGGACTGAAGCTTTCTTT.

Ten or more counts support this clonotype. This chain uses TRBV9 with TRBJ2-7; 11 nucleotides line up with TRBD2. Germline V CDR1 and CDR2: SGDLS, YYNGEE. Trimming took 2 bases from V and 2 from J; bases not matched to a gene: 3. The length of the CDR3 is 15 residues. CDR3 loop: CASSVGLAETYEQYF. The CDR3 nucleotides read TGTGCCAGCAGCGTGGGACTAGCGGAAACCTACGAGCAGTACTTC.

This chain connects TRBV2 to TRBJ2-1, with D unresolved. CDR1 SNHLY and CDR2 FYNNEI come from the germline V gene. Trimming removed 7 bases at V and 5 bases at J, with 12 bases between. The CDR3 runs to 13 residues. This chain's CDR3 is CASKQMDDNEQFF. In DNA, the CDR3 is TGTGCCAGCAAGCAGATGGACGACAATGAGCAGTTCTTC.

The CDR3 region has the DNA TGTGCCAGCCGCCCCGGGACTAGCGTGGAGACCCAGTACTTC. It specifies CASRPGTSVETQYF. The chain uses TRBV18 and TRBJ2-5; TRBD2 agrees at 10 bases. With V trimmed by 8 bases and J by 5 bases, 8 bases remained unmatched. CDR3 length: 14 residues. From germline, CDR1 is KGHSH and CDR2 LQKENI.

The sample holds many counts of this clonotype. The CDR3 loop reads CASSSGGGSTDTQYF. The DNA for the CDR3 is TGCGCCAGCAGCTCTGGCGGGGGGAGCACAGATACGCAGTATTTT. The chain links TRBV5-1 to TRBJ2-3, with TRBD2 matching 8 bases. The junction had 3 bases not matched to a gene; V was cut back by 3 bases and J by 0 bases. The CDR3 runs to 15 residues. The germline V gene has CDR1 SGHRS and CDR2 YFSETQ.

The chain joins TRBV28 to TRBJ1-6; 10 bases fit TRBD1. V was clipped by 4 bases and J by 7 bases; unmatched bases: 13. The CDR3 has 18 residues. CDR1 is MDHEN and CDR2 is SYDVKM in the germline V gene. CDR3 bases: TGTGCCAGCAGTTCCTTGGGACAGGGGATGGAACCAAATTCACCCCTCCACTTT. Protein: CASSSLGQGMEPNSPLHF.

The genes are TRBV25-1 and TRBJ2-5, with TRBD1 matching 9 bases. CDR3 length: 16 amino acids. CDR1 MGHDK and CDR2 SYGVNS come from the germline V gene. The trim removed 9 bases at V and 4 bases at J, leaving 15 bases unmatched. Here the CDR3 DNA reads TGTGCCAGTTCTAGGGTCTTGAACAGGGGGCGAGAGACCCAGTACTTC. Its protein is CASSRVLNRGRETQYF.

This clonotype was observed at least ten times. The chain links TRBV28 to TRBJ1-3; D ambiguous. V lost 5 bases and J lost 2, with 10 bases in between. CDR1 and CDR2 (germline): MDHEN, SYDVKM. The CDR3 has 14 amino acids. In DNA form, the CDR3 reads TGTGCCAGCAGTCCATTGGGCCCTGGAAACACCATATATTTT. As protein: CASSPLGPGNTIYF.

This clonotype was seen many times. This chain connects TRBV5-1 to TRBJ2-1, with a possible D match to TRBD2 (6 bases). Germline V gives CDR1 SGHRS, CDR2 YFSETQ. This CDR3 is built from 17 residues. V was shortened by 1 base and J by 0 bases, with 14 bases between the two germline ends. DNA of the CDR3: TGCGCCAGCAGCTTGCTCCCACCGGGAGTCTCCTACAATGAGCAGTTCTTC. This gives the protein CASSLLPPGVSYNEQFF.

This clonotype appeared many times. The J gene is TRBJ2-1, the V gene TRBV5-1; D is ambiguous. Germline values: CDR1 SGHRS, CDR2 YFSETQ. The CDR3 spans 15 residues. Trimming removed 7 bases at V and 6 bases at J, with 20 bases between. The CDR3 DNA follows: TGCGCCAGCCGACGATCTACGTCGACCATCAATGAGCAGTTCTTC. Translated, it gives CASRRSTSTINEQFF.

The chain carries TRBV12-3 or TRBV12-4 and TRBJ1-3; TRBD1 matches 7 bases. V lost 7 bases to trimming and J lost 0 bases; unmatched junction nucleotides: 6. The CDR3 totals 15 residues. Written as DNA, the CDR3 is TGTGCCAGCAACCCCCCAGGGGGCTCTGGAAACACCATATATTTT. As protein: CASNPPGGSGNTIYF.

The chain employs TRBV18 and TRBJ1-6; D gene unclear. Germline CDR1 and CDR2: KGHSH and LQKENI. V lost 2 bases, J lost 8 bases, and 13 bases lay in between. CDR3 length: 15 amino acids. This chain's CDR3 is CASSPSRGRDSPLHF. In DNA, the CDR3 is TGTGCCAGCTCACCAAGCCGGGGTAGGGATTCACCCCTCCACTTT.

There are many counts of this clonotype. The chain carries TRBV10-1 and TRBJ1-1; TRBD1 is a possible D gene (5 bases). The V and J ends lost 3 bases and 6 bases respectively, with 8 bases between them. CDR3 length: 12 amino acids. Germline V gene sequence: CDR1 WNHNN, CDR2 SYGVQD (reference sequence). CDR3 loop: CASSDEGSEAFF. The CDR3 DNA sequence: TGCGCCAGCAGTGACGAGGGGTCTGAAGCTTTCTTT.

Many counts were recorded for this clonotype. J is TRBJ2-1 and V is TRBV5-6; D is unclear. Trimming cost V 4 bases and J 4 bases, with 15 bases left between them. Germline-derived CDR1 and CDR2 are SGHDT and YYEEEE. The CDR3 is 15 residues long. CDR3 sequence reads: CASSQTIKRYNEQFF. As DNA, the CDR3 is TGTGCCAGCAGCCAGACGATAAAGAGGTACAATGAGCAGTTCTTC. Filled out from reference TRBV5-6 and TRBJ2-1, the complete variable domain reads DAGVTQSPTHLIKTRGQQVTLRCSPKSGHDTVSWYQQALGQGPQFIFQYYEEEERQRGNFPDRFSGHQFPNYSSELNVNALLLGDSALYLCASSQTIKRYNEQFFGPGTRLTVL.

The chain combines TRBV28 with TRBJ1-5, with 7 bases identical to TRBD1. Losses at the gene ends were 3 bases for V and 3 bases for J; bases not matched to a gene: 2. Germline CDR1 and CDR2: MDHEN and SYDVKM. The CDR3 sequence is 14 residues long. CDR3 nucleotide sequence: TGTGCCAGCAGTTTTGACAGGGTCAATCAGCCCCAGCATTTT. It codes for CASSFDRVNQPQHF.

This chain links TRBV18 with TRBJ1-1; D unresolved. V dropped 6 bases and J dropped 5 bases, with 22 bases sitting between them. Looked up from germline, CDR1 is KGHSH and CDR2 is LQKENI. This CDR3 contains 16 residues. CDR3 nucleotide sequence: TGTGCCAGCTCTGCACCGGGGTTTGGGGTGGAAACTGAAGCTTTCTTT. Residues: CASSAPGFGVETEAFF.

This chain joins TRBV18 and TRBJ2-5; D gene unclear. From germline, CDR1 is KGHSH and CDR2 LQKENI. Trimming took 0 bases from V and 6 from J, leaving 11 bases between them. The CDR3 runs to 14 residues. Written as DNA, the CDR3 is TGTGCCAGCTCACCACCTAGCTCGGGCCAGACCCAGTACTTC. This gives the protein CASSPPSSGQTQYF.

In this sample, this clonotype turned up a few times. The chain combines TRBV19 with TRBJ1-2; D is unresolved. The CDR3 length is 14 residues. V was trimmed by 6 bases and J by 7 bases, leaving 18 bases between them. The germline V gene has CDR1 LNHDA and CDR2 SQIVND (reference sequence). The CDR3 nucleotides are TGTGCCAGTAGCGCTAACCGGATTATAGGTGGCTACACCTTC. This encodes CASSANRIIGGYTF. Looking up the rest from reference TRBV19 and TRBJ1-2 gives the full variable domain: DGGITQSPKYLFRKEGQNVTLSCEQNLNHDAMYWYRQDPGQGLRLIYYSQIVNDFQKGDIAEGYSVSREKKESFPLTVTSAQKNPTAFYLCASSANRIIGGYTFGSGTRLTVV.

V is TRBV7-2 and J is TRBJ2-3; tentative D call: TRBD1 (5 bases). The CDR3 is made up of 13 amino acids. Germline values: CDR1 SGHTA, CDR2 FQGNSA. Between the trimmed V and J ends, which lost 3 bases and 9 bases, there was a span of 13 bases. CDR3 coding DNA: TGTGCCAGCAGCTTTGTTGACAGCTCCACGCAGTATTTT. It translates to CASSFVDSSTQYF.

This clonotype was counted at least ten times. The rearrangement links TRBV20-1 to TRBJ1-2; D is unresolved. Germline V gene data show CDR1 as DFQATT and CDR2 as SNEGSKA (reference sequence). The V end was cut by 3 bases, the J end by 8 bases, with 19 bases between. CDR3 length: 14 residues. The CDR3 DNA is TGCAGTGCTAGTCAGACGCCAGGCGTCGGGGGCTACACCTTC. Protein: CSASQTPGVGGYTF.

The rearrangement uses TRBV7-2 and TRBJ1-4; tentative D call: TRBD1 (6 bases). The length of the CDR3 is 16 residues. In germline, CDR1 is SGHTA, CDR2 FQGNSA. V dropped 5 bases and J dropped 7 bases, with 20 bases sitting between them. As DNA, the CDR3 is TGTGCCAGCAGCCCAAGCAGGGGCGGCCGAATTGAAAAACTGTTTTTT. Its protein product is CASSPSRGGRIEKLFF. Full variable domain (remainder filled in from reference TRBV7-2 and TRBJ1-4): GAGVSQSPSNKVTEKGKDVELRCDPISGHTALYWYRQSLGQGLEFLIYFQGNSAPDKSGLPSDRFSAERTGGSVSTLTIQRTQQEDSAVYLCASSPSRGGRIEKLFFGSGTQLSVL.

The CDR3 sequence: CASSLNRGSEQYV. The CDR3 nucleotides read TGTGCCAGCAGTTTGAACAGGGGCTCCGAGCAGTACGTC. The V and J genes are TRBV28 and TRBJ2-7; 7 bases line up with TRBD1. The CDR3 consists of 13 residues. The germline V gene has CDR1 MDHEN and CDR2 SYDVKM. V was clipped by 3 bases and J by 6 bases; unmatched bases: 5.

This clonotype was observed many times. CDR3 DNA sequence: TGCGCCAGCAGCTCCCAGGGGAATGGAAACACCATATATTTT. This gives the protein CASSSQGNGNTIYF. The chain joins TRBV5-1 to TRBJ1-3; a possible D gene is TRBD1 (6 bases). Germline loops: CDR1 SGHRS, CDR2 YFSETQ. Trimming shortened V by 3 bases and J by 3 bases, and 10 bases separated the two germline ends. This CDR3 region has 14 residues. Drawing the rest from reference TRBV5-1 and TRBJ1-3, the complete variable domain is KAGVTQTPRYLIKTRGQQVTLSCSPISGHRSVSWYQQTPGQGLQFLFEYFSETQRNKGNFPGRFSGRQFSNSRSEMNVSTLELGDSALYLCASSSQGNGNTIYFGEGSWLTVV.

This clonotype has at least ten counts. The gene calls are TRBV4-3 and TRBJ2-7; D uncertain. Germline CDR1 LGHNA, CDR2 YSLEER. This CDR3 is built from 13 residues. V was pared by 1 base and J by 2 bases, with 6 bases between. CDR3 in DNA: TGCGCCAGCAGCCAAGTAATTACCTACGAGCAGTACTTC. This encodes CASSQVITYEQYF.

The rearrangement links TRBV7-2 to TRBJ2-1; D unresolved. There are 14 residues in the CDR3. Trimming cost V 1 base and J 7 bases, with 11 bases left between them. In germline, CDR1 is SGHTA, CDR2 FQGNSA. CDR3 region: CASSLEAGRNEQFF. The CDR3 DNA follows: TGTGCCAGCAGCTTAGAAGCAGGTCGTAATGAGCAGTTCTTC.